Included here is one T cell receptor (beta chain) sequence, with context. These data belong to a study of blood T cell repertoires in COVID-19. Study-wide context: Italy, Spain and the United States were the sources of the convalescent and acute COVID-19 samples. Sample material is recorded as cDNA or gDNA derived from T cells, B-cell-depleted T cells, or PBMCs.

Per the original data handling: Estimation of nucleated cell counts relied on the amplification of reference gene primers. The data were produced by immunoSEQ multiplex PCR, yet TCRdb's version contains in-frame clones alone and is incomplete. Clonal size and the V and J genes are those of that table, whereas D and trimming came from the DNA. This sample has 180,000 or so clones, with 80% to 90% found just once. Trimming removed 6 bases from V and 6 bases from J; junction bases left unmatched: 4. The CDR3 runs 12 residues. Per the germline V gene, CDR1 is WSHSY and CDR2 is SAAADI. The V gene is TRBV10-2, the J gene TRBJ1-2, with 7 nucleotides matching TRBD1. The TCR was taken from a man in his 60s with acute or convalescent COVID-19. The sample consisted of peripheral blood. CDR3 nucleotide sequence: TGCGCCAGCAGGACCGGGACAGATGGCTACACCTTC. Translating gives CASRTGTDGYTF.